This T cell receptor beta chain was found in a study of T cell responses to AZD1222 COVID-19 vaccine. Study in general: Second-dose intervals near 4 or 12 weeks were combined. The study, taken as a whole, reports: Nearly half of spike-specific TCRs reportedly target variant regions that are unmutated in the B.1.351 and B.1.1.7 variants. The number of AZD1222 recipients seropositive at baseline was only five or six. Donors were largely white British and mainly female; clonal diversity was possibly underestimated.

The CDR3 has 11 residues. V was cut by 5 bases and J by 2 bases, with 3 bases left in between. CDR1 is SNHLY and CDR2 is FYNNEI in the germline V gene. Sequencing was performed with immunoSEQ multiplex PCR; in TCRdb, only in-frame clones are kept and a portion is missing. The data contain some 170,000 clones, around nine tenths of them singletons. This clone has more than one count but fewer than ten. Its antigen remains unknown. The receptor comes from an adult in good health. The sequenced sample was peripheral blood, obtained on day 0 of AZD1222 vaccination. The gene calls are TRBV2 and TRBJ2-5; no firm D call. The DNA for the CDR3 is TGTGCCAGCAGTTTTCAAGAGACCCAGTACTTC. Its protein is CASSFQETQYF.